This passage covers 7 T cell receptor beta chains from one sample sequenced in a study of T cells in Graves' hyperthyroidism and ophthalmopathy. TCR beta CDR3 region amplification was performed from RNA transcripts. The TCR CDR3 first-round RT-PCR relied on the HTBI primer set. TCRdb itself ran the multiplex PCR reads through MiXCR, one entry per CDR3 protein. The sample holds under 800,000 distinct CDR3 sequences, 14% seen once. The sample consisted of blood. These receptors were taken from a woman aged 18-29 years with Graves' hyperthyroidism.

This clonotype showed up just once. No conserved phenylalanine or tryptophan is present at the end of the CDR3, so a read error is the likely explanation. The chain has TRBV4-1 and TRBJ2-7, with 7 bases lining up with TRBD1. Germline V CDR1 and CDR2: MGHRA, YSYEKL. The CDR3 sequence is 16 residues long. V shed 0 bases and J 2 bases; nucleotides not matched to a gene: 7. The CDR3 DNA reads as TGCGCCAGCAGCCAAGATCCCTCGCAGGGGGCCTACGAGCAGTACTCC. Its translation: CASSQDPSQGAYEQYS.

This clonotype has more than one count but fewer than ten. CDR3 protein: CASSLGTGRLENGYTF. The CDR3 DNA is TGTGCCAGCAGCTTGGGCACAGGGCGACTAGAGAATGGCTACACCTTC. This chain links TRBV7-6 with TRBJ1-2; D might be TRBD1 (6 bases). The CDR3 contains 16 residues. V was pared by 3 bases and J by 6 bases, with 20 bases between. CDR1 is SGHVS, CDR2 FNYEAQ, per germline.

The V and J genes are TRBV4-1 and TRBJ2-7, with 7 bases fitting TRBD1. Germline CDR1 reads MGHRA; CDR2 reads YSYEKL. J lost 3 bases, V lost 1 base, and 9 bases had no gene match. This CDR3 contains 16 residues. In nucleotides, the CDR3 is TGCGCCAGCAGCCAAGGATCCGGGACAGACCGCTACGAGCAGTACTTC. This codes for CASSQGSGTDRYEQYF.

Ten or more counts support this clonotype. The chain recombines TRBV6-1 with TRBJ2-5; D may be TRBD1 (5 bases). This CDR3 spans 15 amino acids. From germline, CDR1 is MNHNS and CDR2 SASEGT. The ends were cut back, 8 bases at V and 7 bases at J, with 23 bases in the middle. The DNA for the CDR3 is TGTGCCAGCTATTCCGGCCAGGGCTGGAGAAGGACCCAGTACTTC. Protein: CASYSGQGWRRTQYF.

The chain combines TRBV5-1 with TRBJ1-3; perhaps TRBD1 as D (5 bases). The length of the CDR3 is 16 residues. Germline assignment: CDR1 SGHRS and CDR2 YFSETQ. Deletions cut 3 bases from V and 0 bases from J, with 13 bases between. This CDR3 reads CASSWGTAVSGNTIYF. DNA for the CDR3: TGCGCCAGCAGCTGGGGGACGGCGGTCTCTGGAAACACCATATATTTT. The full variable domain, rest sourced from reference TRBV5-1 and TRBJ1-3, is KAGVTQTPRYLIKTRGQQVTLSCSPISGHRSVSWYQQTPGQGLQFLFEYFSETQRNKGNFPGRFSGRQFSNSRSEMNVSTLELGDSALYLCASSWGTAVSGNTIYFGEGSWLTVV.

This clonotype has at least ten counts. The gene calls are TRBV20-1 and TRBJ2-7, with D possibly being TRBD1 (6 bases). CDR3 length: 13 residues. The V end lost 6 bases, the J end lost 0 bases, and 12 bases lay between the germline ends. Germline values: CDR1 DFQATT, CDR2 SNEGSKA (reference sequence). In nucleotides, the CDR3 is TGCAGTGCCAAGACAGGAGGCTCCTACGAGCAGTACTTC. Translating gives CSAKTGGSYEQYF.

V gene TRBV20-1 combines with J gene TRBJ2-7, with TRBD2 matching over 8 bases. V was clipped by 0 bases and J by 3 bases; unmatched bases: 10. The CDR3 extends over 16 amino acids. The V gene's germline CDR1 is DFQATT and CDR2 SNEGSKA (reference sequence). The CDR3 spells CSARDRSGGGHYEQYF. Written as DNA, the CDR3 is TGCAGTGCTAGAGATCGGTCCGGGGGGGGGCACTACGAGCAGTACTTC.